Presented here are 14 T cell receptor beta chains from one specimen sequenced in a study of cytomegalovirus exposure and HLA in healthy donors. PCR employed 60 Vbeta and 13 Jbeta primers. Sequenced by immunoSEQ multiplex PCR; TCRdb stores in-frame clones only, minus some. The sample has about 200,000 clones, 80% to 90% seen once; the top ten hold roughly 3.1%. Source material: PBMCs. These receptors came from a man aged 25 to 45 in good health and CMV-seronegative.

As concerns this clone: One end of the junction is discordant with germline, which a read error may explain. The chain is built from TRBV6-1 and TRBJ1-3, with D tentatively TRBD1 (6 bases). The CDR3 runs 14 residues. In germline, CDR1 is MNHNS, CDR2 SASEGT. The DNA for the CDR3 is TGTGCCAGCAGTGAAATGGACAGTGGAAGCACCATATATTTT. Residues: CASSEMDSGSTIYF.

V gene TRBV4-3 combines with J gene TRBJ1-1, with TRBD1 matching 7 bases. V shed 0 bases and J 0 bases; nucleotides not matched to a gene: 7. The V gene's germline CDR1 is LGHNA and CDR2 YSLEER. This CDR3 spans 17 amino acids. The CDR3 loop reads CASSQEFTGVMNTEAFF. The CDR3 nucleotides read TGCGCCAGCAGCCAAGAGTTCACAGGGGTCATGAACACTGAAGCTTTCTTT.

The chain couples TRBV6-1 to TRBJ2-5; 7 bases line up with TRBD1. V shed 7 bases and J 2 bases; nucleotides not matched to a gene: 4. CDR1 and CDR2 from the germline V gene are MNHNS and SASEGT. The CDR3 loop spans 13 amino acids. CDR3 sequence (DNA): TGTGCCAGCACCTGGGGACAGCAAGAGACCCAGTACTTC. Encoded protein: CASTWGQQETQYF.

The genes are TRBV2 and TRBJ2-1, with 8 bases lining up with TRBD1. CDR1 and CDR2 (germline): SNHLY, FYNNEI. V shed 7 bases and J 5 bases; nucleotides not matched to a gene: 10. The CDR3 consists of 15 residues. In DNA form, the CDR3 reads TGTGCCAGCATCGTCCGGACAGGGCCGAACAATGAGCAGTTCTTC. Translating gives CASIVRTGPNNEQFF.

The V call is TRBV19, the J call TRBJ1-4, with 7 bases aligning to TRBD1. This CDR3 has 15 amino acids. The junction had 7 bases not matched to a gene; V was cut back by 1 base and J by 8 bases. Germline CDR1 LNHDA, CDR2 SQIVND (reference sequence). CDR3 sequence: CASSIADRASEKLFF. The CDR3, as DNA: TGTGCCAGTAGTATAGCTGACAGGGCTTCCGAAAAACTGTTTTTT.

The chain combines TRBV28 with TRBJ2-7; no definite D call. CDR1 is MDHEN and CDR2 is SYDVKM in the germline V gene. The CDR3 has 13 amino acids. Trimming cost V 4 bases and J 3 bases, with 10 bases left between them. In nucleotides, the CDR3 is TGTGCCAGCAGTTCTAGTGGTAACTACGAGCAGTACTTC. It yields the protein CASSSSGNYEQYF.

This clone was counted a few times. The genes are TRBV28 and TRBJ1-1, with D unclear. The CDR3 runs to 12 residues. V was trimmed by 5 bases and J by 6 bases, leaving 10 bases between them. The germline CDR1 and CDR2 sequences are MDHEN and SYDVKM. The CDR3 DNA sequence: TGTGCCAGCAGTCTCCCCGGGGCTGAAGCTTTCTTT. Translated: CASSLPGAEAFF.

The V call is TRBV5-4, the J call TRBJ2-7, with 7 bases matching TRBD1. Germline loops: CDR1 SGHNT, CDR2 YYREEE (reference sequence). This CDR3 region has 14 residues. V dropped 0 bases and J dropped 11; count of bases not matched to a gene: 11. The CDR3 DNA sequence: TGTGCCAGCAGCTTGGGGGATGGACGACAGGGCAAGTACTTC. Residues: CASSLGDGRQGKYF.

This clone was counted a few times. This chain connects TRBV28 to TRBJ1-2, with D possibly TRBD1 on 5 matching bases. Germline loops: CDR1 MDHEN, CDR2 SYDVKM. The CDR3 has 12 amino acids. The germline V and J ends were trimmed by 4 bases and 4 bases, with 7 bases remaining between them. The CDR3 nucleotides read TGTGCCAGCAGTTCGACAGTCTATGGCTACACCTTC. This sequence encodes CASSSTVYGYTF.

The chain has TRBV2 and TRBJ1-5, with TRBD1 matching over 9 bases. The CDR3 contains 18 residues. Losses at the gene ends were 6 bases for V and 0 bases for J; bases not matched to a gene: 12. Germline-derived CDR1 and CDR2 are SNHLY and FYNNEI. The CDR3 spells CASSDTGTGWDSNQPQHF. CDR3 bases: TGTGCCAGCAGCGACACCGGGACAGGGTGGGATAGCAATCAGCCCCAGCATTTT.

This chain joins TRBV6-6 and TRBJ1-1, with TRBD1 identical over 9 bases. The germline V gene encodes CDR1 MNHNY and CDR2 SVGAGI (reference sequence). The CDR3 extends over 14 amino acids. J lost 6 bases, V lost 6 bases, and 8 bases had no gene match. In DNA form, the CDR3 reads TGTGCCAGCAGCGAGTTCACAGGGGGCTCTGAAGCTTTCTTT. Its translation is CASSEFTGGSEAFF.

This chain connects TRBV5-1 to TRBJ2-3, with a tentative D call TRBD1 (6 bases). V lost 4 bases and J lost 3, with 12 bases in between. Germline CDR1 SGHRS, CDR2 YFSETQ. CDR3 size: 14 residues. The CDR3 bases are TGCGCCAGCAGCCTCAGGGGTGTGACAGATACGCAGTATTTT. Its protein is CASSLRGVTDTQYF.

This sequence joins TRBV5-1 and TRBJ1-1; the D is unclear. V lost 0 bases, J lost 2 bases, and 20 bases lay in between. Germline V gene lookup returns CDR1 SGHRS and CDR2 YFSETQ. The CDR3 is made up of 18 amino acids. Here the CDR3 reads CASSLGASLQIPNTEAFF. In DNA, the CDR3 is TGCGCCAGCAGCTTGGGAGCCTCCTTACAGATTCCCAACACTGAAGCTTTCTTT.

Written as DNA, the CDR3 is TGTGCCAGCAGCGTAGCTGTCCGGGGAGGAGAGACCCAGTACTTC. This gives the protein CASSVAVRGGETQYF. This rearrangement joins TRBV9 to TRBJ2-5, with TRBD2 as a possible D gene (6 bases). CDR1 and CDR2 from the germline V gene are SGDLS and YYNGEE. Trimming shortened V by 0 bases and J by 4 bases, and 13 bases separated the two germline ends. The CDR3 is made up of 15 amino acids.